The following is a T cell receptor (beta chain) sequence with its context. The data belong to a study of technical replicates of blood from a handful of donors. The protocol was immunoSEQ multiplex PCR, while the TCRdb copy is restricted to in-frame clones and leaves out a portion. The sample lists roughly 82,000 clones; 95% to 96% were seen once. J lost 3 bases, V lost 3 bases, and 8 bases had no gene match. The CDR3 has 16 residues. Germline V CDR1 and CDR2: MNHNS, SASEGT. The sequencing input was T cells isolated from PBMCs. The clonotype originates from a human donor in good health. The chain is built from TRBV6-1 and TRBJ1-5; 7 bases are a match to TRBD1. This chain's CDR3 is CASSENRGRINQPQHF. In DNA form, the CDR3 reads TGTGCCAGCAGTGAGAACAGGGGTCGAATCAATCAGCCCCAGCATTTT.